This TCR beta chain was recovered during a study of T cells in localized non-small cell lung cancer. General study results and limits: In adjacent lung, a median roughly 60 of the top 100 tumor clones were found. Longer overall survival was associated with a higher density of T cells in the blood.

The V gene's germline CDR1 is SGHKS and CDR2 YYEKEE (reference sequence). Trimming left V 0 bases short and J 9 bases short, with 4 bases between. The CDR3 runs 11 residues. In the case of this clone: The antigen is not known.

This table comes from immunoSEQ multiplex PCR, and its TCRdb copy is limited to in-frame clones, with some not included. The sample has fewer than 40,000 clones; roughly 93% are singletons. The origin of this receptor is a female donor at least 60 years old with stage I lung adenocarcinoma. J is TRBJ2-1 and V is TRBV5-5; D unclear. The input for sequencing was peripheral blood, taken before any cancer treatment. The CDR3 nucleotides are TGTGCCAGCAGCTTGGAGGGTGAGCAGTTCTTC. Protein: CASSLEGEQFF.